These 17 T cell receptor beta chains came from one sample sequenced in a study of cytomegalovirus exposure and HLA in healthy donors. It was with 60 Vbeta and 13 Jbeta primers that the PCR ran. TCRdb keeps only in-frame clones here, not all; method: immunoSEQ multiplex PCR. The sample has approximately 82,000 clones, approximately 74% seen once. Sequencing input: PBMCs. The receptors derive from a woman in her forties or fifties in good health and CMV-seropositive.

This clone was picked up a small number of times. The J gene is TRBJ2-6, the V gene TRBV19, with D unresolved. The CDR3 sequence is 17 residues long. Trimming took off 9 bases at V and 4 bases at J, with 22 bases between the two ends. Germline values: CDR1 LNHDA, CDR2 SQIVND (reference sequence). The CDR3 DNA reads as TGTGCCAGCACCCTGTCGGGTCTCCAACCAGGGGCCAACGTCCTGACTTTC. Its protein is CASTLSGLQPGANVLTF.

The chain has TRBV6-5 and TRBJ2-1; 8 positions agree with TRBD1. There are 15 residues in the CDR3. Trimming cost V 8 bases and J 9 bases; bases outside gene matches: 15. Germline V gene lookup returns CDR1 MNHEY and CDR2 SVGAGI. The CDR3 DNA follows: TGTGCCAGCCGGGACAGGAGGACAGGTTATGGTGAGCAGTTCTTC. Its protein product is CASRDRRTGYGEQFF.

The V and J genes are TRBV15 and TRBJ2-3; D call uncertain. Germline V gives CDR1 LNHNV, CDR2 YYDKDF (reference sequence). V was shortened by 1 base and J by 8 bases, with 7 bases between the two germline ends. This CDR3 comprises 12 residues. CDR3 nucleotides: TGTGCCACCAGCAGAGTAGGCGGTACGCAGTATTTT. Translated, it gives CATSRVGGTQYF.

CDR3 sequence: CASSLSGTTNEKLFF. The CDR3 nucleotides are TGCGCCAGCAGCTTATCGGGGACAACTAATGAAAAACTGTTTTTT. V usage is TRBV5-1 and J usage is TRBJ1-4; D gene unclear. The CDR3 length is 15 residues. Germline values: CDR1 SGHRS, CDR2 YFSETQ. V was trimmed by 2 bases and J by 0 bases, leaving 8 bases between them.

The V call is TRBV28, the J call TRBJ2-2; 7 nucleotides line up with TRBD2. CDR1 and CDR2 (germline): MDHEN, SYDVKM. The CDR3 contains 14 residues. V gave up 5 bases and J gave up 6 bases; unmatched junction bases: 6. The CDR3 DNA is TGTGCCAGCAGTGCCCTCCGGGGGGCCGGGGAGCTGTTTTTT. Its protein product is CASSALRGAGELFF. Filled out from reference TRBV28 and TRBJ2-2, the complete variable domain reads DVKVTQSSRYLVKRTGEKVFLECVQDMDHENMFWYRQDPGLGLRLIYFSYDVKMKEKGDIPEGYSVSREKKERFSLILESASTNQTSMYLCASSALRGAGELFFGEGSRLTVL.

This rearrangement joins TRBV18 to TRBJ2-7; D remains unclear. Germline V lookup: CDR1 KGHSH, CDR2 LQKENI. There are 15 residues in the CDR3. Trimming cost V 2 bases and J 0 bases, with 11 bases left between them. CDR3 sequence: CASSPGPQNSYEQYF. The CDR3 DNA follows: TGTGCCAGCTCACCAGGGCCCCAGAACTCCTACGAGCAGTACTTC.

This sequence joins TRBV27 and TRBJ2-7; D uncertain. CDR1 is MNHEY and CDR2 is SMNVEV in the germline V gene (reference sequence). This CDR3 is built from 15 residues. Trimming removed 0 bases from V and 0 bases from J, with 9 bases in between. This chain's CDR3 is CASSLSFAVSYEQYF. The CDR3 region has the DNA TGTGCCAGCAGTTTATCGTTTGCAGTCTCCTACGAGCAGTACTTC.

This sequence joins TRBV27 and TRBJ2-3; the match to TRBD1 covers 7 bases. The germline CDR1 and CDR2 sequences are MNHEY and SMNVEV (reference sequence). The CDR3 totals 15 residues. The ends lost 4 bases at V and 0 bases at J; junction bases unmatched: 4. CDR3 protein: CASSSGQYSTDTQYF. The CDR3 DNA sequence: TGTGCCAGCAGTTCGGGACAGTATAGCACAGATACGCAGTATTTT.

The CDR3 bases are TGCGCCAGCAGCCCGGCGGGGGCTAGCGGTTACAATGAGCAGTTCTTC. It yields the protein CASSPAGASGYNEQFF. V and J are TRBV4-1 and TRBJ2-1; D perhaps matches TRBD2 (7 bases). The V end lost 4 bases, the J end lost 4 bases, and 17 bases lay between the germline ends. Germline lookup yields CDR1 MGHRA and CDR2 YSYEKL. The CDR3 length is 16 residues.

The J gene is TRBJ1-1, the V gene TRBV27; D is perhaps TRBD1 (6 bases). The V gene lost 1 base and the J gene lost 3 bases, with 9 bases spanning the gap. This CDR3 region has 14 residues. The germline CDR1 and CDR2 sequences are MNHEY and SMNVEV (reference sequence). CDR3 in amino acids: CASSLYRVDTEAFF. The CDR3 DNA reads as TGTGCCAGCAGTTTATACAGGGTTGACACTGAAGCTTTCTTT.

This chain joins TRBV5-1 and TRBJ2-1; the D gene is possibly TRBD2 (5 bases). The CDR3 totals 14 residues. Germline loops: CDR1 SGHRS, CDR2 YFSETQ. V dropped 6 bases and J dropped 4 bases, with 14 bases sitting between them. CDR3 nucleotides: TGCGCCAGCAACGTGGACTCTACTTACAATGAGCAGTTCTTC. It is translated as CASNVDSTYNEQFF.

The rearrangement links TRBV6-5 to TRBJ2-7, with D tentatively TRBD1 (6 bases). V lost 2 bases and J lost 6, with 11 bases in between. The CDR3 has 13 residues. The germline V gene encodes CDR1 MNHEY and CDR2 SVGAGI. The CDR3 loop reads CASSYVRGSEQYF. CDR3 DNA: TGTGCCAGCAGTTACGTTAGGGGGAGCGAGCAGTACTTC.

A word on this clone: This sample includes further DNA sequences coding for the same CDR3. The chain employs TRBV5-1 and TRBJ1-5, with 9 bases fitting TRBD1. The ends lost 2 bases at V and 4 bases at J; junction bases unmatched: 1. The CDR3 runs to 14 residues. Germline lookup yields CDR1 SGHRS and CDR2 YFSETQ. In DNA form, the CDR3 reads TGCGCCAGCAGCTTAGGGACAGGGAATCAGCCCCAGCATTTT. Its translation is CASSLGTGNQPQHF.

The CDR3 sequence is CASSYRGASTDTQYF. For the CDR3, the DNA is TGTGCCAGCAGCTACAGGGGGGCTTCCACAGATACGCAGTATTTT. The chain couples TRBV7-6 to TRBJ2-3; 8 bases fit TRBD1. The germline CDR1 and CDR2 sequences are SGHVS and FNYEAQ. V lost 4 bases, J lost 2 bases, and 5 bases stayed unmatched. The CDR3 has 15 amino acids.

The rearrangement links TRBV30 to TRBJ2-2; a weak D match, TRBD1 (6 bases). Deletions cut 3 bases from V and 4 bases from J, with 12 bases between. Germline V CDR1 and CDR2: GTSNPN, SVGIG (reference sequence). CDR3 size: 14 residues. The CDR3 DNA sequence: TGTGCCTGGAGGAGGGGGAAGGGCACCGGGGAGCTGTTTTTT. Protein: CAWRRGKGTGELFF.

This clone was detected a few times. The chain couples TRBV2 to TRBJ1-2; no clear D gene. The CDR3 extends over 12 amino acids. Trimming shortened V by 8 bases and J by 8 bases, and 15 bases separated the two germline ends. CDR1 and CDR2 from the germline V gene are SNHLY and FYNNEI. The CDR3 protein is CASCLRSEGYTF. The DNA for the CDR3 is TGTGCCAGCTGTCTGCGGTCAGAGGGCTACACCTTC.

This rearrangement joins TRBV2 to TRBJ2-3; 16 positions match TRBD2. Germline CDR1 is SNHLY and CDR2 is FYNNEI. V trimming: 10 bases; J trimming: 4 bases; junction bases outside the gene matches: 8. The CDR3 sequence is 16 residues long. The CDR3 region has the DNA TGTGCCATCCCGGGACTAGCGGGAGGGCCGGCAGATACGCAGTATTTT. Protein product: CAIPGLAGGPADTQYF. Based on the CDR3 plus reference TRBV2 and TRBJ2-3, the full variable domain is EPEVTQTPSHQVTQMGQEVILRCVPISNHLYFYWYRQILGQKVEFLVSFYNNEISEKSEIFDDQFSVERPDGSNFTLKIRSTKLEDSAMYFCAIPGLAGGPADTQYFGPGTRLTVL.